This T cell receptor beta chain comes out of a study of shared clonotypes between healthy human individuals. Findings and caveats of the study: Even with large depth, rarefaction showed that sorted-subset sequencing was incomplete.

Each subset's genomic DNA was split evenly across several immunoSEQ plates. TCRdb keeps only in-frame clones here, not all; method: immunoSEQ multiplex PCR. The repertoire has about 380,000 clones, roughly 96% of them found once; the top ten carry around 0.3%. For this clone: Its antigen is unidentified.

The CDR3 is 14 amino acids. From germline, CDR1 is MNHNY and CDR2 SVGAGI (reference sequence). V was trimmed by 8 bases and J by 2 bases, leaving 12 bases between them. The chain has TRBV6-6 and TRBJ2-2; D gene ambiguous. The receptor comes from a young man in good health. Sequencing input: memory CD8+ T cells sorted from blood. This sample's subset: CD45RO+ cells pooled with CCR7-negative TemRA cells. The CDR3 loop reads CASSAPENTGELFF. The CDR3, as DNA: TGTGCCAGCTCGGCGCCGGAAAACACCGGGGAGCTGTTTTTT.